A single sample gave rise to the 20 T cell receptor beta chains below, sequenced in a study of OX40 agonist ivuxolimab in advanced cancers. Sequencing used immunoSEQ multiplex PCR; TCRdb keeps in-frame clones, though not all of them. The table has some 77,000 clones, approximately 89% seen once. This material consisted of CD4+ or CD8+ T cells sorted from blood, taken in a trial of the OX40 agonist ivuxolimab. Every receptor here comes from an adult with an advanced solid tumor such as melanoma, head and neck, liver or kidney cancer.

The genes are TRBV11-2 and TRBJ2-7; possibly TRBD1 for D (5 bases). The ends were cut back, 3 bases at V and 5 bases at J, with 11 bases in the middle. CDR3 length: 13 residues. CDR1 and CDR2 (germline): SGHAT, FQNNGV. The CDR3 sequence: CASSLSGLDEQYF. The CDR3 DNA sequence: TGTGCCAGCAGCTTGTCAGGGCTCGACGAGCAGTACTTC.

In DNA, the CDR3 is TGTGCCAGCAGTAGAATTGGGGGTCTTTCCGGGGAGCTGTTTTTT. Translated: CASSRIGGLSGELFF. This chain connects TRBV6-5 to TRBJ2-2; D possibly matches TRBD1 or TRBD2 (5 bases each). With 5 bases removed from V and 6 bases from J, the gap between germline ends came to 16 bases. Germline CDR1 and CDR2: MNHEY and SVGAGI. This CDR3 spans 15 amino acids.

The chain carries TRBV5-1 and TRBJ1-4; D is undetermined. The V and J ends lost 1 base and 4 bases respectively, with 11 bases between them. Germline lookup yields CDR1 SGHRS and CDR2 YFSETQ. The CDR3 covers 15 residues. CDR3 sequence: CASSLSGSFNEKLFF. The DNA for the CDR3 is TGCGCCAGCAGCTTGTCGGGCAGCTTTAATGAAAAACTGTTTTTT.

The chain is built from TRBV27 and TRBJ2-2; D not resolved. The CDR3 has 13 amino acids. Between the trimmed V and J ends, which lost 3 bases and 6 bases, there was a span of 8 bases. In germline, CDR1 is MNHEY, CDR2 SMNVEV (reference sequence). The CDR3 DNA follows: TGTGCCAGCAGTTTCCTTGGGGCCGGGGAGCTGTTTTTT. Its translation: CASSFLGAGELFF.

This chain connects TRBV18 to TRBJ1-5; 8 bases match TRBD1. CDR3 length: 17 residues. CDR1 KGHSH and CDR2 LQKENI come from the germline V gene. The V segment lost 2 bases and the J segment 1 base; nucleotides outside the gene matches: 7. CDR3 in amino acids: CASSPKGQGLSNQPQHF. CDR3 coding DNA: TGTGCCAGCTCACCAAAAGGACAGGGTCTAAGCAATCAGCCCCAGCATTTT.

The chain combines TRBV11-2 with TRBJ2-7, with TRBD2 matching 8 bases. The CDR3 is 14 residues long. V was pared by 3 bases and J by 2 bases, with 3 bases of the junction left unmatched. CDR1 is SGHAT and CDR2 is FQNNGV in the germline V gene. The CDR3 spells CASSFPGGAYEQYF. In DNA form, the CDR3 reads TGTGCCAGCAGCTTCCCCGGGGGGGCCTACGAGCAGTACTTC.

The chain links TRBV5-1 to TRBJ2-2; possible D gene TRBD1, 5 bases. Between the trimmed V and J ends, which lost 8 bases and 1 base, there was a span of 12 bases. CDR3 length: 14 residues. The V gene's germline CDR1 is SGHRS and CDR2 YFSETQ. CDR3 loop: CASRFQGNTGELFF. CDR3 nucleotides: TGCGCCAGTCGATTTCAGGGGAACACCGGGGAGCTGTTTTTT.

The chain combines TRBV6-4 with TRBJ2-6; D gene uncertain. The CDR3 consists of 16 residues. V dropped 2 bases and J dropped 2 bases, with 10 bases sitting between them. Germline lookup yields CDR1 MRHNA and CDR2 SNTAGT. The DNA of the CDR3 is TGTGCCAGCAGTGACCAGACGGATACTGGGGCCAACGTCCTGACTTTC. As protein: CASSDQTDTGANVLTF.

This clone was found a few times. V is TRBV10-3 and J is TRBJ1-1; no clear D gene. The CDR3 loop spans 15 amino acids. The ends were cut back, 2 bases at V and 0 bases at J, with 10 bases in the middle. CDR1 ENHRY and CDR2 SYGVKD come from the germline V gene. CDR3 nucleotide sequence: TGTGCCATCAGTGAGCGGGTCGCCTTGAACACTGAAGCTTTCTTT. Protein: CAISERVALNTEAFF.

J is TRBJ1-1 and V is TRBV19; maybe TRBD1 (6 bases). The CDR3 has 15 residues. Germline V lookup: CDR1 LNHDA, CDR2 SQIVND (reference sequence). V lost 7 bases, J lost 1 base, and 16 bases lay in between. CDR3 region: CASTYAGQTNTEAFF. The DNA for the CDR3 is TGTGCCAGTACTTACGCAGGACAGACGAACACTGAAGCTTTCTTT.

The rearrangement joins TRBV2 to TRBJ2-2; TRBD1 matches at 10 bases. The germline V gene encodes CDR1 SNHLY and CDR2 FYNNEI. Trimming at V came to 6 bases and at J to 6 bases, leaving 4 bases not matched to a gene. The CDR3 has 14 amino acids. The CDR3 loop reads CASRGQGYAGELFF. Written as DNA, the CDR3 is TGTGCCAGCAGGGGACAGGGGTACGCCGGGGAGCTGTTTTTT.

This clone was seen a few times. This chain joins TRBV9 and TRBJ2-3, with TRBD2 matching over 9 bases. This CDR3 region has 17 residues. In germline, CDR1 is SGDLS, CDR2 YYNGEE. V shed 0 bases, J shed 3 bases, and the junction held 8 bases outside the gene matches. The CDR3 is CASSVGGSGGWTDTQYF. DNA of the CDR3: TGTGCCAGCAGCGTAGGGGGTAGCGGGGGCTGGACAGATACGCAGTATTTT.

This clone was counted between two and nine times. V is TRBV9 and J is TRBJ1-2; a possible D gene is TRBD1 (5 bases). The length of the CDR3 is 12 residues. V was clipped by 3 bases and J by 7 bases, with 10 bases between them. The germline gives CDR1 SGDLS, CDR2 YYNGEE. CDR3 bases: TGTGCCAGCAGCGAGGGACCAGCTGGCTACACCTTC. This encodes CASSEGPAGYTF.

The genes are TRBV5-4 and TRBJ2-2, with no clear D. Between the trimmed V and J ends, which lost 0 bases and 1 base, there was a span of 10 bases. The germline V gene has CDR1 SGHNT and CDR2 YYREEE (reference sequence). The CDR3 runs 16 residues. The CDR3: CASSLDGGENTGELFF. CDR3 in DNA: TGTGCCAGCAGCTTGGACGGCGGCGAGAACACCGGGGAGCTGTTTTTT.

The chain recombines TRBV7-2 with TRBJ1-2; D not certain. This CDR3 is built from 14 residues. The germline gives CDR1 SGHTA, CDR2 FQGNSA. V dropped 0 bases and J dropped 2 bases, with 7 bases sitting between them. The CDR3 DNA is TGTGCCAGCAGCTTAGCAGCGGGAAACTATGGCTACACCTTC. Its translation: CASSLAAGNYGYTF.

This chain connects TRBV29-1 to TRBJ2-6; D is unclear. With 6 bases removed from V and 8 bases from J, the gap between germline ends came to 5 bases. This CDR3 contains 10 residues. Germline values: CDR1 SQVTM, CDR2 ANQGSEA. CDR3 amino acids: CSVGTNVLTF. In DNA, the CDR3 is TGCAGCGTGGGGACCAACGTCCTGACTTTC.

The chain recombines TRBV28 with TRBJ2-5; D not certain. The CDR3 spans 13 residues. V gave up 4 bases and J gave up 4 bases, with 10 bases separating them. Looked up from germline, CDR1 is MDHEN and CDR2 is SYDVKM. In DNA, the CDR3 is TGTGCCAGCAGTTCGGGCGGAGCAGAGACCCAGTACTTC. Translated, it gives CASSSGGAETQYF.

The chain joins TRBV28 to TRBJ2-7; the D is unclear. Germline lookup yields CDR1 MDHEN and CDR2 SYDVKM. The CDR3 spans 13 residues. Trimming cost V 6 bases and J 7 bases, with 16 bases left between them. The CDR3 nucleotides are TGTGCCAGCAGCCTTCCCGACGGACGAGAGCAGTACTTC. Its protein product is CASSLPDGREQYF.

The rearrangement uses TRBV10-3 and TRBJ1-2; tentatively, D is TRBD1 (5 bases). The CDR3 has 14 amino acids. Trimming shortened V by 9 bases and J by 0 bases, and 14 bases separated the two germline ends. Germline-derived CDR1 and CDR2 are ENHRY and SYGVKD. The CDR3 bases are TGTGCCATAAGGGACGGGTTAGCTAACTATGGCTACACCTTC. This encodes CAIRDGLANYGYTF.

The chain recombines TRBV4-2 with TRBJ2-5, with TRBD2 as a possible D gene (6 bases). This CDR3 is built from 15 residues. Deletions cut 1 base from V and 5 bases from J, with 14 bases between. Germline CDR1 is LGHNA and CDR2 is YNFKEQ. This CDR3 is CASSQGQGGAETQYF. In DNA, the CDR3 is TGTGCCAGCAGCCAAGGGCAAGGAGGGGCCGAGACCCAGTACTTC.